The 26 T cell receptor beta chains given below trace back to one sample, sequenced in a study of metastatic and nonmetastatic thyroid tumors. No patient had received any treatment before thyroid surgery. TCRdb re-processed the PCR reads through MiXCR. The sample has some 35,000 clones, approximately 30% seen once; the top ten hold approximately 7.8%. Sequences were obtained from blood. The source is a female donor with papillary thyroid cancer or a benign thyroid nodule (not recorded which). Some clones in this sample may be carry-over from other donors' samples.

In this sample, this clone turned up a few times. V gene TRBV29-1 combines with J gene TRBJ1-2; D uncertain. This CDR3 spans 14 amino acids. With 3 bases removed from V and 4 bases from J, the gap between germline ends came to 15 bases. Germline values: CDR1 SQVTM, CDR2 ANQGSEA. CDR3 loop: CSVDLGSRGYGYTF. Here the CDR3 DNA reads TGCAGCGTTGATTTGGGGAGCCGTGGCTATGGCTACACCTTC.

Many counts were recorded for this clone. V is TRBV9 and J is TRBJ2-2; D may correspond to TRBD1 or TRBD2 (5 bases each). The CDR3 runs to 15 residues. V was pared by 2 bases and J by 0 bases, with 8 bases between. Germline V gene lookup returns CDR1 SGDLS and CDR2 YYNGEE. Here the CDR3 reads CASSVGAANTGELFF. The CDR3 DNA follows: TGTGCCAGCAGCGTCGGGGCCGCGAACACCGGGGAGCTGTTTTTT.

This clone was counted only a few times. The CDR3 loop reads CASSLEGPRVIDTQYF. The CDR3 region has the DNA TGTGCCAGCAGCCTAGAGGGGCCAAGGGTCATAGATACGCAGTATTTT. The gene calls are TRBV7-3 and TRBJ2-3; D could derive from TRBD1 or TRBD2 (5 bases each). CDR1 and CDR2 (germline): SGHTA, FQGTGA. The length of the CDR3 is 16 residues. V was trimmed by 5 bases and J by 5 bases, leaving 20 bases between them. The full variable domain, in which reference TRBV7-3 and TRBJ2-3 provide the parts outside the CDR3, is GAGVSQTPSNKVTEKGKYVELRCDPISGHTALYWYRQSLGQGPEFLIYFQGTGAADDSGLPNDRFFAVRPEGSVSTLKIQRTERGDSAVYLCASSLEGPRVIDTQYFGPGTRLTVL.

This clone is judged medium-sized. V usage is TRBV20-1 and J usage is TRBJ2-2, with a weak D call TRBD1 (5 bases). The germline V gene has CDR1 DFQATT and CDR2 SNEGSKA (reference sequence). Trimming stripped 0 bases from V and 3 bases from J, with 11 bases between. This CDR3 has 15 amino acids. The CDR3 region is CSARDQGRDTGELFF. The CDR3 region has the DNA TGCAGTGCTAGAGATCAAGGCAGGGACACCGGGGAGCTGTTTTTT.

Of note for this clone: Just one base apart from a much larger clone, this may be a read error. This chain joins TRBV7-9 and TRBJ2-5, with D tentatively TRBD1 or TRBD2 (5 bases each). The CDR3 is made up of 13 amino acids. Trimming left V 3 bases short and J 4 bases short, with 9 bases between. The germline CDR1 and CDR2 sequences are SEHNR and FQNEAQ (reference sequence). The CDR3 DNA is TGTGCCAGCAGCTTTTGGGGGAGAGAGACCCAGTACTTC. Its translation is CASSFWGRETQYF.

The chain joins TRBV20-1 to TRBJ1-1; TRBD1 might be the D (5 bases). Germline CDR1 is DFQATT and CDR2 is SNEGSKA (reference sequence). This CDR3 region has 14 residues. Trimming took 4 bases from V and 1 from J, leaving 13 bases between them. CDR3 nucleotide sequence: TGCAGTGCTATAATCCAACAGGCGAACACTGAAGCTTTCTTT. This gives the protein CSAIIQQANTEAFF.

The chain recombines TRBV28 with TRBJ2-7, with 7 bases aligning to TRBD1. The CDR3 is 14 amino acids. Germline CDR1 MDHEN, CDR2 SYDVKM. The junction had 4 bases not matched to a gene; V was cut back by 3 bases and J by 2 bases. The CDR3 sequence: CASSLGQPAYEQYF. As DNA, the CDR3 is TGTGCCAGCAGTTTGGGACAGCCAGCCTACGAGCAGTACTTC.

This clone was picked up a small number of times. The rearrangement uses TRBV15 and TRBJ2-7; D ambiguous. The V gene's germline CDR1 is LNHNV and CDR2 YYDKDF (reference sequence). The CDR3 covers 15 residues. Trimming stripped 0 bases from V and 6 bases from J, with 15 bases between. The CDR3 protein is CATSRDSTGRVEQYF. In DNA form, the CDR3 reads TGTGCCACCAGCAGAGATAGCACCGGTAGGGTCGAGCAGTACTTC.

This clone was observed at least ten times. This sequence joins TRBV7-9 and TRBJ2-6; D possibly uses TRBD1 or TRBD2 (5 bases each). The length of the CDR3 is 18 residues. Trimming left V 5 bases short and J 4 bases short, with 21 bases between. CDR1 is SEHNR and CDR2 is FQNEAQ in the germline V gene (reference sequence). As DNA, the CDR3 is TGTGCCAGCAGCAGTAGGGTCTGGGGACCGGAAGGGGCCAACGTCCTGACTTTC. Translated, it gives CASSSRVWGPEGANVLTF.

CDR3 nucleotides: TGTGCCAGCAGCTCCGGGACAGGGGGCAGTTGCTACACCTTC. Translating it yields CASSSGTGGSCYTF. The rearrangement links TRBV7-2 to TRBJ1-2; 12 nucleotides line up with TRBD1. There are 14 residues in the CDR3. With 4 bases clipped from V and 9 bases from J, the junction kept 6 bases outside the gene matches. The V gene's germline CDR1 is SGHTA and CDR2 FQGNSA.

This clone was counted at least ten times. This chain uses TRBV15 with TRBJ1-2, with 8 bases identical to TRBD1. This CDR3 contains 15 residues. In germline, CDR1 is LNHNV, CDR2 YYDKDF (reference sequence). V trimming: 5 bases; J trimming: 8 bases; junction bases outside the gene matches: 13. The CDR3 nucleotides read TGTGCCACCAGCCTTTACCGGGACAGGTTGCCCGGCTACACCTTC. It is translated as CATSLYRDRLPGYTF.

The V gene is TRBV6-2 or TRBV6-3, the J gene TRBJ2-1; no reliable D call. The V and J ends lost 2 bases and 0 bases respectively, with 8 bases between them. The CDR3 sequence is 15 residues long. Germline V lookup: CDR1 MNHEY, CDR2 SVGEGT. CDR3 region: CASSYHYSSYNEQFF. DNA of the CDR3: TGTGCCAGCAGTTACCATTATAGCTCCTACAATGAGCAGTTCTTC.

Many counts were recorded for this clone. The chain recombines TRBV6-1 with TRBJ2-1, with 11 nucleotides matching TRBD2. This CDR3 is 15 amino acids long. The V and J ends lost 6 bases and 1 base, in that order; junction bases with no gene match: 2. Germline V gene lookup returns CDR1 MNHNS and CDR2 SASEGT. CDR3 nucleotide sequence: TGTGCCAGCAGACTAGCGGGAGATTCCTACAATGAGCAGTTCTTC. Amino acids: CASRLAGDSYNEQFF.

Note on this clone: At one end the junction does not follow the germline gene, possibly because of a read error. This chain joins TRBV11-2 and TRBJ1-5; tentatively, D is TRBD1 (5 bases). This CDR3 is built from 13 residues. Per germline, CDR1 SGHAT and CDR2 FQNNGV. The CDR3 reads CASSVDRYQPQHF. CDR3 in DNA: TGTGCCAGCAGCGTAGACAGATATCAGCCCCAGCATTTT.

This clone came up many times. The chain employs TRBV14 and TRBJ2-7; the match to TRBD1 covers 11 bases. V shed 2 bases and J 3 bases; nucleotides not matched to a gene: 6. CDR1 and CDR2 (germline): SGHDN, FVKESK. There are 16 residues in the CDR3. The DNA of the CDR3 is TGTGCCAGCAGCCAAACTGGGGACAGGGGGTTCTACGAGCAGTACTTC. Translated: CASSQTGDRGFYEQYF.

This rearrangement joins TRBV19 to TRBJ2-7; 7 positions match TRBD2. The closer fit of TRBJ2-1 to the DNA end suggests the J call may be wrong. Germline V gene lookup returns CDR1 LNHDA and CDR2 SQIVND (reference sequence). The CDR3 spans 14 residues. The chain's CDR3 is CASSPGIAGYEQFF. CDR3 nucleotide sequence: TGTGCCAGTAGTCCGGGAATAGCGGGTTATGAGCAGTTCTTC.

This clone was counted ten times or more. The rearrangement joins TRBV18 to TRBJ1-1; D is perhaps TRBD1 (5 bases). Germline V gene sequence: CDR1 KGHSH, CDR2 LQKENI. The CDR3 runs 15 residues. The germline V and J ends were trimmed by 3 bases and 5 bases, with 16 bases remaining between them. The CDR3 DNA sequence: TGTGCCAGCTCACCGCTACCGGGACGCTCGACTGAAGCTTTCTTT. Its translation is CASSPLPGRSTEAFF.

This clone was counted ten times or more. The CDR3 reads CAWSSPGALYEQYF. The CDR3 DNA sequence: TGTGCCTGGAGTTCCCCGGGAGCCCTCTACGAGCAGTACTTC. The chain carries TRBV30 and TRBJ2-7; weak D call: TRBD2 (6 bases). The germline gives CDR1 GTSNPN, CDR2 SVGIG (reference sequence). The CDR3 totals 14 residues. V lost 2 bases, J lost 3 bases, and 14 bases lay in between. Full variable domain (remainder filled in from reference TRBV30 and TRBJ2-7): SQTIHQWPATLVQPVGSPLSLECTVEGTSNPNLYWYRQAAGRGLQLLFYSVGIGQISSEVPQNLSASRPQDRQFILSSKKLLLSDSGFYLCAWSSPGALYEQYFGPGTRLTVT.

This clone was seen repeatedly, ten times or more. The rearrangement joins TRBV3-1 to TRBJ1-6; D ambiguous. Deletions cut 1 base from V and 7 bases from J, with 14 bases between. In germline, CDR1 is LGHDT, CDR2 YNNKEL (reference sequence). CDR3 length: 16 residues. DNA of the CDR3: TGTGCCAGCAGCCAAGTGGGGAATTTTGGGAATTCACCCCTCCACTTT. Its protein is CASSQVGNFGNSPLHF.

This clone came up a few times. The gene calls are TRBV10-3 and TRBJ1-2; D unresolved. V gave up 3 bases and J gave up 5 bases, with 4 bases separating them. Germline CDR1 and CDR2: ENHRY and SYGVKD. The CDR3 is 11 amino acids. The CDR3 sequence: CAISDSYGYTF. Written as DNA, the CDR3 is TGTGCCATCAGTGACAGTTATGGCTACACCTTC.

This clone is a singleton in its sample. V usage is TRBV7-6 and J usage is TRBJ2-1, with a tentative D call TRBD1 (5 bases). This CDR3 region has 15 residues. The germline gives CDR1 SGHVS, CDR2 FNYEAQ. The V end was cut by 6 bases, the J end by 0 bases, with 12 bases between. CDR3 in DNA: TGTGCCAGCAGTTCGACAGAGAGCTCCTACAATGAGCAGTTCTTC. It is translated as CASSSTESSYNEQFF.

This clone was detected ten times or more. This sequence joins TRBV27 and TRBJ1-2, with TRBD1 identical over 7 bases. The V gene's germline CDR1 is MNHEY and CDR2 SMNVEV (reference sequence). CDR3 length: 14 amino acids. Trimming took 5 bases from V and 3 from J; bases not matched to a gene: 6. For the CDR3, the DNA is TGTGCCAGCAGTGCCGGGACAGCAGACTATGGCTACACCTTC. Protein sequence: CASSAGTADYGYTF.

Concerning this clone itself: Mismatch with germline at one junction end may stem from a read error. This sequence joins TRBV4-2 and TRBJ2-1, with 7 bases matching TRBD2. The germline V gene encodes CDR1 LGHNA and CDR2 YNFKEQ. The CDR3 runs to 16 residues. The DNA for the CDR3 is TGTGCCAGCGGCCAAGAAAGGGGAGGGGCTTGGAATGAGCAGTTCTTC. Translating it yields CASGQERGGAWNEQFF.

Details on this clone: One end of the junction does not line up with germline, which may come from a read error. The chain recombines TRBV11-2 with TRBJ2-7; 12 nucleotides line up with TRBD2. The CDR3 consists of 15 residues. From germline, CDR1 is SGHAT and CDR2 FQNNGV. CDR3 sequence (DNA): TGTGCCTGCAGCCCCGGACTAGCGGGAAACTTCGAGCAGTACTTC. Its protein product is CACSPGLAGNFEQYF. The whole variable domain, filled in from reference TRBV11-2 and TRBJ2-7, reads EAGVAQSPRYKIIEKRQSVAFWCNPISGHATLYWYQQILGQGPKLLIQFQNNGVVDDSQLPKDRFSAERLKGVDSTLKIQPAKLEDSAVYLCACSPGLAGNFEQYFGPGTRLTVT.

This clone was counted a single time. V and J are TRBV20-1 and TRBJ2-1, with TRBD1 as a possible D gene (5 bases). The CDR3 is 13 amino acids. CDR1 DFQATT and CDR2 SNEGSKA come from the germline V gene (reference sequence). The V end lost 1 base, the J end lost 8 bases, and 12 bases lay between the germline ends. The CDR3 sequence is CSARGGTLYEQFF. DNA for the CDR3: TGCAGTGCTAGAGGGGGCACGTTATATGAGCAGTTCTTC.

This chain uses TRBV2 with TRBJ2-7; no clear D gene. The CDR3 sequence is 14 residues long. V was trimmed by 7 bases and J by 3 bases, leaving 16 bases between them. Germline-derived CDR1 and CDR2 are SNHLY and FYNNEI. The CDR3 nucleotides read TGTGCCAGCACCGGCGTTCGGTTCCACTACGAGCAGTACTTC. This codes for CASTGVRFHYEQYF.